This T cell receptor (beta chain) was recovered during a study of siplizumab effects on memory and regulatory T cells. Approximately 98,000 TCR templates per sample were assayed. Measured with immunoSEQ multiplex PCR; TCRdb has only the in-frame clones, and not every one. The data hold 95,000 to 110,000 clones, with 93% observed a single time. The germline CDR1 and CDR2 sequences are SGDLS and YYNGEE. The CDR3 loop spans 15 amino acids. V was clipped by 2 bases and J by 9 bases; unmatched bases: 13. Points on this clone: Antigen unknown.

General study findings and limits: Suppressive function of proliferating Tregs from siplizumab cultures was not confirmed.

This chain joins TRBV9 and TRBJ2-7; TRBD2 agrees at 8 bases. Material for sequencing was Tregs sorted from blood. The TCR originated in a human donor in good health. The CDR3 DNA reads TGTGCCAGCAGCGTCCAAGCGGGAGATACTTATGCGCAGTACTTC. Amino acids: CASSVQAGDTYAQYF.